This T cell receptor (beta chain) appears in the sequencing data of a study of blood T cells in healthy people across ages. The study's findings and limits: TCR beta diversity per million T cells fell roughly linearly with age.

Isolated PBMCs totaled at least 6 million in each sample. Together with a sample-barcoded 5' primer, a J-beta primer mix was included in a second PCR lasting about 6 to 11 cycles. Tags on each cDNA molecule came from a template-switch adaptor with 12 random nucleotides. TCRdb re-called the 5' RACE reads through MiXCR, storing one row per CDR3 protein. The repertoire includes around 1.5 million distinct CDR3 sequences, 59% of them detected once, and 6.5% to 8% sits in the top ten. There are a few counts of this clonotype. Its antigen is unidentified. After removal of 2 bases from V and 5 bases from J, the junction contained 2 bases not matched to a gene. Germline-derived CDR1 and CDR2 are SGHTA and FQGNSA. The CDR3 has 13 amino acids.

Source material: blood. The TCR comes from a young man in good health. The chain combines TRBV7-2 with TRBJ2-5; 7 bases agree with TRBD2. The CDR3 DNA sequence: TGTGCCAGCAGCTTATACGGGGGGGAGACCCAGTACTTC. It is translated as CASSLYGGETQYF.